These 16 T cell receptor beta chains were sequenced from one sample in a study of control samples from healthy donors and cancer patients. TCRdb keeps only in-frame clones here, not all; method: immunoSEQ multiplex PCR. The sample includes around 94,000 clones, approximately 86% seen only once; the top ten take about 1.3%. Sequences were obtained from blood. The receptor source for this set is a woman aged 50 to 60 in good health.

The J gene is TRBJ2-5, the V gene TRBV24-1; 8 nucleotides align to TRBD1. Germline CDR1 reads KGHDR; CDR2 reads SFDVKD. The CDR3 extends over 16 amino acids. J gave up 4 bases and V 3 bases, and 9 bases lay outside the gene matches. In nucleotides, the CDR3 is TGTGCCACCAGTGATCAGGCCGGGACAGGAACAGAGACCCAGTACTTC. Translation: CATSDQAGTGTETQYF.

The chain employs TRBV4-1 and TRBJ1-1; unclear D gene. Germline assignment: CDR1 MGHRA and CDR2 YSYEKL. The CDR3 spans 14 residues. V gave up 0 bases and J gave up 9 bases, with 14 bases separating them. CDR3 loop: CASSQDKGIGQAFF. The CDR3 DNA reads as TGCGCCAGCAGCCAAGATAAAGGTATCGGACAAGCTTTCTTT.

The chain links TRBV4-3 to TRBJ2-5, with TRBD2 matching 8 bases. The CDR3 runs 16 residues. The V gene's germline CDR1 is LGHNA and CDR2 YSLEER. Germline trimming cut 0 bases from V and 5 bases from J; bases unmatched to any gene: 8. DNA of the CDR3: TGCGCCAGCAGCCAAGATCCGGGACTAGGCGGGGAGACCCAGTACTTC. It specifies CASSQDPGLGGETQYF.

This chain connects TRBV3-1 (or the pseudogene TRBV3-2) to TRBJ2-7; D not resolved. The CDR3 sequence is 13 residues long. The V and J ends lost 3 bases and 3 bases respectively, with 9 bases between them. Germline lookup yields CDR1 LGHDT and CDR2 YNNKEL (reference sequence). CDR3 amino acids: CASSQSLGYEQYF. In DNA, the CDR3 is TGTGCCAGCAGCCAGAGTTTGGGCTACGAGCAGTACTTC.

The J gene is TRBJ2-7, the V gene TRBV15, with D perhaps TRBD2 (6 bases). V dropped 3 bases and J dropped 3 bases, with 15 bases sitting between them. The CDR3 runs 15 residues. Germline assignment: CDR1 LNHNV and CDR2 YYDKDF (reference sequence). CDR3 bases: TGTGCCACCAGCAGCAAGCGGTCCGGGAGCTACGAGCAGTACTTC. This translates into CATSSKRSGSYEQYF.

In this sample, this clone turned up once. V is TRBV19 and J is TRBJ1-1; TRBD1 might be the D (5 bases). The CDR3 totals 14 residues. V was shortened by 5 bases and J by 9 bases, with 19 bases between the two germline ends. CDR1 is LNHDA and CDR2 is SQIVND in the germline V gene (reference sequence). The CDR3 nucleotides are TGTGCCAGTAGTCCGATGGGGACGACGGCAAAAGCTTTCTTT. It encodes CASSPMGTTAKAFF.

The CDR3 bases are TGTGCCAGCAGTTACGGACAGACAAGTGGCTACACCTTC. This sequence encodes CASSYGQTSGYTF. J is TRBJ1-2 and V is TRBV6-2 or TRBV6-3; D might be TRBD1 (6 bases). Germline lookup yields CDR1 MNHEY and CDR2 SVGEGT. The CDR3 consists of 13 residues. Trimming removed 2 bases at V and 7 bases at J, with 11 bases between.

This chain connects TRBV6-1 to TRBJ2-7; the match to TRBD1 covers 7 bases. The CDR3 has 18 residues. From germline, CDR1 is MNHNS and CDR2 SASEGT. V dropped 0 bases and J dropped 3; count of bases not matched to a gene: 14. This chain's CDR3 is CASSEALQGAGGFYEQYF. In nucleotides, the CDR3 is TGTGCCAGCAGTGAAGCCCTGCAGGGCGCAGGGGGTTTCTACGAGCAGTACTTC.

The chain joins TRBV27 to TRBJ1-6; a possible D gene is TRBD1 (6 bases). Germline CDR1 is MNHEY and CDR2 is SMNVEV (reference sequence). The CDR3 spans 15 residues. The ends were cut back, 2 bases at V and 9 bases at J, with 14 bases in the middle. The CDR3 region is CASSLGRQGPSPLHF. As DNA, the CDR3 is TGTGCCAGCAGTTTAGGTCGGCAGGGGCCTTCACCCCTCCACTTT.

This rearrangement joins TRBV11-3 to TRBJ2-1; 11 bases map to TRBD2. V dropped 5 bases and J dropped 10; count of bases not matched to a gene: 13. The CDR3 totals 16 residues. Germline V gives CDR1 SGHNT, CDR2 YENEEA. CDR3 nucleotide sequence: TGTGCCAGCAGCACCTCTCTAGCGGGAGGTTTAGGGGAGCAGTTCTTC. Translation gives CASSTSLAGGLGEQFF.

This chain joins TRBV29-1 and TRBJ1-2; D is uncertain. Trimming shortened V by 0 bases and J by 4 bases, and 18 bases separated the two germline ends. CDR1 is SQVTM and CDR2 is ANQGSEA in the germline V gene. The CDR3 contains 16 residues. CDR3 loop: CSVEEEEGPTTYGYTF. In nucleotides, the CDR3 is TGCAGCGTTGAAGAGGAGGAAGGCCCTACTACCTATGGCTACACCTTC. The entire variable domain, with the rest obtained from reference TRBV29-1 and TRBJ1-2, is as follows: SAVISQKPSRDICQRGTSLTIQCQVDSQVTMMFWYRQQPGQSLTLIATANQGSEATYESGFVIDKFPISRPNLTFSTLTVSNMSPEDSSIYLCSVEEEEGPTTYGYTFGSGTRLTVV.

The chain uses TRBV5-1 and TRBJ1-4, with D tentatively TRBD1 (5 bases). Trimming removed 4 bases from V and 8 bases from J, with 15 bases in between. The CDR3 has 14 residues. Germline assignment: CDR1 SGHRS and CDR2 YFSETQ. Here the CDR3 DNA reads TGCGCCAGCAGCGATTTTGGAGGGGAGGAAAAACTGTTTTTT. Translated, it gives CASSDFGGEEKLFF.

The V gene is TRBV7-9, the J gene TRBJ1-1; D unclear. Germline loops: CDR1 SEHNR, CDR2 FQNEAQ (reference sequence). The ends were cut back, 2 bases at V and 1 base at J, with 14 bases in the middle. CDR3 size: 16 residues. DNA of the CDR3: TGTGCCAGCAGCTTACTTCCGGGGATGGGGAACACTGAAGCTTTCTTT. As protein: CASSLLPGMGNTEAFF.

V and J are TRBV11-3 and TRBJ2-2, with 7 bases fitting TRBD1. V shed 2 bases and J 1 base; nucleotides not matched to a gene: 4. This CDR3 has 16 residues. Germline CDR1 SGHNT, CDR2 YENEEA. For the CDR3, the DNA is TGTGCCAGCAGCTTATCAGCAGGGGGGAACACCGGGGAGCTGTTTTTT. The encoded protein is CASSLSAGGNTGELFF.

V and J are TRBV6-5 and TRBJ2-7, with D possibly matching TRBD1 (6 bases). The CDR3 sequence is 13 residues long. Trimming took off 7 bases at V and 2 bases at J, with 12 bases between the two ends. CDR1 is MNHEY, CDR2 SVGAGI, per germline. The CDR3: CASTPRGTYEQYF. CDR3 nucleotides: TGTGCCAGCACCCCGAGGGGGACCTACGAGCAGTACTTC.

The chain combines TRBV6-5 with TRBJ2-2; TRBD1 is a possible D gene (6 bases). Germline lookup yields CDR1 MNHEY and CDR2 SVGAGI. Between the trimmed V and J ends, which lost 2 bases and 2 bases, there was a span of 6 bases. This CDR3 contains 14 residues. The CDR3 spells CASSYGGNTGELFF. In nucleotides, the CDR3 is TGTGCCAGCAGTTACGGGGGCAACACCGGGGAGCTGTTTTTT.